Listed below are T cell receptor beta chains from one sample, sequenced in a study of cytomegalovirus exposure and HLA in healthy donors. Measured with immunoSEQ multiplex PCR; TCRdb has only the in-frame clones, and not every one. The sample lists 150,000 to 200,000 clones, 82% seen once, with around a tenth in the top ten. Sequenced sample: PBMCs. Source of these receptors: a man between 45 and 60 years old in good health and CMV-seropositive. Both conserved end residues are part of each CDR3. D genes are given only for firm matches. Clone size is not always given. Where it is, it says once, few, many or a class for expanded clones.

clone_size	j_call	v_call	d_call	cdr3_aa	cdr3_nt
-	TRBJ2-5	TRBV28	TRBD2	CASTLAGGETQYF	TGTGCCAGCACCCTCGCGGGGGGTGAGACCCAGTACTTC
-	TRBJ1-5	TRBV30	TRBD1	CAWSNGDSEVPQHF	TGTGCCTGGAGTAATGGGGACAGCGAGGTGCCCCAGCATTTT
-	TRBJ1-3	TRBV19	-	CASSIPGAGNTIYF	TGTGCCAGTAGTATTCCAGGGGCTGGAAACACCATATATTTT
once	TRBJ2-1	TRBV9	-	CASSRAEDEQFF	TGTGCCAGCTCAAGAGCGGAGGATGAGCAGTTCTTC
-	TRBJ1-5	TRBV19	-	CASSIVAGVLNQPQHF	TGTGCCAGTAGTATAGTTGCAGGGGTCCTCAATCAGCCCCAGCATTTT
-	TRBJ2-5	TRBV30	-	CASSESAETQYF	TGTGCCTCCTCGGAGAGCGCGGAGACCCAGTACTTC
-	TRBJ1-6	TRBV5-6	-	CASSVFGHNSPLHF	TGTGCCAGCAGCGTCTTTGGCCATAATTCACCCCTCCACTTT
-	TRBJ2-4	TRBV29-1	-	CSVEAQGGYIQYF	TGCAGCGTTGAGGCACAGGGAGGGTACATTCAGTACTTC
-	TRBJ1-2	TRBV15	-	CATSRDRAGYGYTF	TGTGCCACCAGCAGAGATCGAGCAGGCTATGGCTACACCTTC
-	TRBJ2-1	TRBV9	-	CASSNPLLNDEQFF	TGTGCCAGCAGCAACCCACTCTTGAACGATGAGCAGTTCTTC